A single sample is the source of the 26 T cell receptor beta chains below, sequenced in a study of blood T cell repertoires in COVID-19. The data were produced by immunoSEQ multiplex PCR, yet TCRdb's version contains in-frame clones alone and is incomplete. The sample yields fewer than 200,000 clones, around 90% seen once. The sample comprised peripheral blood. The receptors come from a man aged 55 to 70 with acute or convalescent COVID-19.

This rearrangement joins TRBV7-3 to TRBJ2-3, with TRBD1 matching 7 bases. This CDR3 is 17 amino acids long. The trim removed 0 bases at V and 7 bases at J, leaving 13 bases unmatched. Germline V gene lookup returns CDR1 SGHTA and CDR2 FQGTGA. The CDR3 DNA is TGTGCCAGCAGCTTAACGACAGGGCCTTCAGAGGTCTATACGCAGTATTTT. This translates into CASSLTTGPSEVYTQYF.

J is TRBJ1-2 and V is TRBV5-6; TRBD1 is a possible D gene (6 bases). CDR1 and CDR2 from the germline V gene are SGHDT and YYEEEE. The CDR3 is 12 amino acids. Trimming pared 1 base from V and 6 bases from J, leaving 7 bases between. CDR3 DNA: TGTGCCAGCAGCTTGAACAGGGATGGCTACACCTTC. Protein product: CASSLNRDGYTF.

This clone was detected only once. The chain joins TRBV7-9 to TRBJ1-3; D gene unclear. This CDR3 has 15 residues. Trimming pared 5 bases from V and 0 bases from J, leaving 11 bases between. Germline loops: CDR1 SEHNR, CDR2 FQNEAQ (reference sequence). CDR3 in DNA: TGTGCCAGCAGCCCGTCGGGATTCTCTGGAAACACCATATATTTT. It specifies CASSPSGFSGNTIYF.

The chain recombines TRBV11-2 with TRBJ2-3, with TRBD1 as a possible D gene (6 bases). The CDR3 sequence is 15 residues long. In germline, CDR1 is SGHAT, CDR2 FQNNGV. V was pared by 1 base and J by 2 bases, with 10 bases between. The CDR3 region is CASSLVQGVTDTQYF. In DNA, the CDR3 is TGTGCCAGCAGCTTAGTACAGGGAGTCACAGATACGCAGTATTTT.

CDR3 DNA: TGTGCCAGCAGTGATGTACAGGGGGCCACAACTAATGAAAAACTGTTTTTT. Protein sequence: CASSDVQGATTNEKLFF. This chain joins TRBV2 and TRBJ1-4; 9 bases are shared with TRBD1. The CDR3 is 17 residues long. The V gene's germline CDR1 is SNHLY and CDR2 FYNNEI. The V segment lost 3 bases and the J segment 0 bases; nucleotides outside the gene matches: 5.

The J gene is TRBJ1-2, the V gene TRBV5-1; 9 nucleotides line up with TRBD1. The CDR3 loop spans 15 amino acids. The germline V gene encodes CDR1 SGHRS and CDR2 YFSETQ. V lost 1 base and J lost 4; bases outside the gene matches: 5. Here the CDR3 reads CASSLNRGQGYGYTF. The CDR3 coding sequence is TGCGCCAGCAGCTTGAATCGGGGACAGGGCTATGGCTACACCTTC.

V is TRBV12-5 and J is TRBJ1-4; tentatively, D is TRBD1 (6 bases). Germline V gene data show CDR1 as LGHNT and CDR2 as FRNRAP. The CDR3 is 14 residues long. V was clipped by 7 bases and J by 8 bases, with 17 bases between them. Here the CDR3 DNA reads TGTGCTAGTGCCTCGAGGGCAGGGGAAGAAAAACTGTTTTTT. Its protein is CASASRAGEEKLFF.

This chain uses TRBV19 with TRBJ1-1; D might be TRBD1 (5 bases). V lost 3 bases, J lost 1 base, and 15 bases lay in between. The CDR3 totals 16 residues. The germline V gene has CDR1 LNHDA and CDR2 SQIVND (reference sequence). The CDR3 DNA reads TGTGCCAGTAGTATCGGGGGGACCGTCGGGAACACTGAAGCTTTCTTT. Translating gives CASSIGGTVGNTEAFF. Combining the CDR3 with reference TRBV19 and TRBJ1-1 gives the whole variable domain DGGITQSPKYLFRKEGQNVTLSCEQNLNHDAMYWYRQDPGQGLRLIYYSQIVNDFQKGDIAEGYSVSREKKESFPLTVTSAQKNPTAFYLCASSIGGTVGNTEAFFGQGTRLTVV.

The rearrangement uses TRBV7-3 and TRBJ1-5; no clear D. V was cut by 0 bases and J by 5 bases, with 20 bases left in between. Germline-derived CDR1 and CDR2 are SGHTA and FQGTGA. The CDR3 loop spans 18 amino acids. CDR3 DNA: TGTGCCAGCAGCTTAACGGTTTCGATTTTCGGGAGGCATCAGCCCCAGCATTTT. Its protein is CASSLTVSIFGRHQPQHF. The complete variable domain, with remaining parts taken from reference TRBV7-3 and TRBJ1-5, reads GAGVSQTPSNKVTEKGKYVELRCDPISGHTALYWYRQSLGQGPEFLIYFQGTGAADDSGLPNDRFFAVRPEGSVSTLKIQRTERGDSAVYLCASSLTVSIFGRHQPQHFGDGTRLSIL.

In this sample, this clone turned up once. J is TRBJ2-5 and V is TRBV18, with TRBD2 matching over 14 bases. The CDR3 consists of 17 residues. Germline CDR1 KGHSH, CDR2 LQKENI. V shed 4 bases, J shed 1 base, and the junction held 5 bases outside the gene matches. CDR3 amino acids: CASSRGTSGSGQETQYF. The CDR3 DNA is TGTGCCAGCTCACGTGGGACTAGCGGGAGCGGCCAAGAGACCCAGTACTTC.

The chain recombines TRBV2 with TRBJ2-7, with D possibly matching TRBD2 (7 bases). The CDR3 is 14 residues long. V shed 11 bases and J shed 2 bases, with 19 bases lying between them. Germline CDR1 reads SNHLY; CDR2 reads FYNNEI. The CDR3 nucleotides are TGTGCCGGTCGGTTGCGGGGGCTAACCTACGAGCAGTACTTC. It is translated as CAGRLRGLTYEQYF.

CDR3 nucleotide sequence: TGTGCCAGCAGCAAAAAGGACAGGACCCAAGGCAACTATGGCTACACCTTC. Protein: CASSKKDRTQGNYGYTF. The genes are TRBV21-1 and TRBJ1-2; the D segment call TRBD1 is taken from the table without a DNA check. TRBV21-1 is classified as a pseudogene. The CDR3 runs 17 residues.

The chain links TRBV5-4 to TRBJ2-1; weak D call: TRBD2 (5 bases). V lost 3 bases and J 9 bases, leaving 16 bases between the germline ends. The CDR3 has 14 residues. The germline gives CDR1 SGHNT, CDR2 YYREEE (reference sequence). DNA for the CDR3: TGTGCCAGCAGCTCACCGACCGGGGTAGGTGAGCAGTTCTTC. Its protein product is CASSSPTGVGEQFF.

The chain joins TRBV2 to TRBJ2-7; 8 nucleotides match TRBD1. Germline lookup yields CDR1 SNHLY and CDR2 FYNNEI. J was trimmed by 3 bases and V by 8 bases; bases with no gene match: 9. The CDR3 extends over 14 amino acids. CDR3 sequence: CASYGQGDSYEQYF. CDR3 bases: TGTGCCAGCTACGGACAGGGAGATAGCTACGAGCAGTACTTC. The whole variable domain, filled in from reference TRBV2 and TRBJ2-7, reads EPEVTQTPSHQVTQMGQEVILRCVPISNHLYFYWYRQILGQKVEFLVSFYNNEISEKSEIFDDQFSVERPDGSNFTLKIRSTKLEDSAMYFCASYGQGDSYEQYFGPGTRLTVT.

This clone was detected a few times. This chain uses TRBV19 with TRBJ1-1, with D possibly matching TRBD1 (5 bases). V was pared by 0 bases and J by 10 bases, with 9 bases between. CDR3 length: 12 amino acids. From germline, CDR1 is LNHDA and CDR2 SQIVND (reference sequence). This chain's CDR3 is CASSIDTQGAFF. The CDR3 nucleotides read TGTGCCAGTAGTATAGATACCCAGGGAGCTTTCTTT.

This chain links TRBV2 with TRBJ1-1, with TRBD1 matching 7 bases. Losses at the gene ends were 6 bases for V and 5 bases for J; bases not matched to a gene: 6. Looked up from germline, CDR1 is SNHLY and CDR2 is FYNNEI. This CDR3 has 13 residues. CDR3 nucleotide sequence: TGTGCCAGCAGAGGAGACAGGGTTACTGAAGCTTTCTTT. This encodes CASRGDRVTEAFF.

V usage is TRBV21-1 and J usage is TRBJ2-1; TRBD1, as called in the table, went unchecked against the DNA. TRBV21-1 is a recognized pseudogene. The CDR3 contains 24 residues. The CDR3 here is CASSNTRRDRVPGAWGKTYNEQFF. In nucleotides, the CDR3 is TGTGCCAGCAGCAATACCCGCCGGGACAGGGTCCCTGGAGCGTGGGGAAAAACCTACAATGAGCAGTTCTTC.

This chain connects TRBV10-3 to TRBJ1-1, with TRBD1 matching 10 bases. The germline gives CDR1 ENHRY, CDR2 SYGVKD. With 4 bases clipped from V and 4 bases from J, the junction kept 6 bases outside the gene matches. The CDR3 extends over 15 amino acids. DNA for the CDR3: TGTGCCATCAGTGCGGACAGGGGGTTGGGCACTGAAGCTTTCTTT. It yields the protein CAISADRGLGTEAFF.

This chain joins TRBV11-2 and TRBJ1-2, with 7 bases that match TRBD1. There are 14 residues in the CDR3. In germline, CDR1 is SGHAT, CDR2 FQNNGV. V trimming: 5 bases; J trimming: 4 bases; junction bases outside the gene matches: 7. This chain's CDR3 is CASSLGGLSYGYTF. CDR3 in DNA: TGTGCCAGCAGCCTAGGGGGCCTCTCCTATGGCTACACCTTC.

This clone appeared a few times. The CDR3 coding sequence is TGTGCTAGTGGTTTGGTATCCCCAAACGAGCAGTACTTC. This sequence encodes CASGLVSPNEQYF. The chain has TRBV12-5 and TRBJ2-7; D is ambiguous. Deletions cut 0 bases from V and 5 bases from J, with 8 bases between. Germline lookup yields CDR1 LGHNT and CDR2 FRNRAP. The CDR3 has 13 amino acids. The complete variable domain, with remaining parts taken from reference TRBV12-5 and TRBJ2-7, reads DARVTQTPRHKVTEMGQEVTMRCQPILGHNTVFWYRQTMMQGLELLAYFRNRAPLDDSGMPKDRFSAEMPDATLATLKIQPSEPRDSAVYFCASGLVSPNEQYFGPGTRLTVT.

This chain connects TRBV11-1 to TRBJ2-1; TRBD1 agrees at 7 bases. The length of the CDR3 is 15 residues. Germline V lookup: CDR1 SGHAT, CDR2 FQDESV (reference sequence). V lost 4 bases and J lost 0; bases outside the gene matches: 3. The CDR3 loop reads CASSSGQSSYNEQFF. DNA for the CDR3: TGTGCCAGCAGCTCGGGACAGAGCTCCTACAATGAGCAGTTCTTC.

This chain uses TRBV29-1 with TRBJ2-1; 11 bases match TRBD2. CDR1 SQVTM and CDR2 ANQGSEA come from the germline V gene. The CDR3 is made up of 16 amino acids. J was trimmed by 6 bases and V by 1 base; bases with no gene match: 8. CDR3 in DNA: TGCAGCGTTGAAGGCGCCGGGACTAGCGGAAGCAATGAGCAGTTCTTC. As protein: CSVEGAGTSGSNEQFF.

The J gene is TRBJ2-2, the V gene TRBV11-3; tentatively, D is TRBD1 (5 bases). CDR1 and CDR2 from the germline V gene are SGHNT and YENEEA. The CDR3 covers 14 residues. V lost 3 bases and J 3 bases, leaving 8 bases between the germline ends. CDR3 coding DNA: TGTGCCAGCAGCTTCCTCAGGGACACCGGGGAGCTGTTTTTT. Translation: CASSFLRDTGELFF. The entire variable domain, with the rest obtained from reference TRBV11-3 and TRBJ2-2, is as follows: EAGVVQSPRYKIIEKKQPVAFWCNPISGHNTLYWYLQNLGQGPELLIRYENEEAVDDSQLPKDRFSAERLKGVDSTLKIQPAELGDSAVYLCASSFLRDTGELFFGEGSRLTVL.

The chain's CDR3 is CATSDPGLAGGEQFF. The CDR3 nucleotides read TGTGCCACCAGTGATCCGGGACTAGCGGGAGGGGAGCAGTTCTTC. The rearrangement joins TRBV24-1 to TRBJ2-1, with 16 nucleotides matching TRBD2. Germline values: CDR1 KGHDR, CDR2 SFDVKD. The CDR3 runs to 15 residues. V lost 3 bases, J lost 10 bases, and 2 bases stayed unmatched.

V is TRBV29-1 and J is TRBJ1-1, with D uncertain. The CDR3 runs to 15 residues. Trimming removed 1 base from V and 0 bases from J, with 12 bases in between. CDR1 is SQVTM and CDR2 is ANQGSEA in the germline V gene. CDR3 protein: CSVEVQRKVNTEAFF. The CDR3 DNA is TGCAGCGTTGAAGTTCAGCGCAAAGTGAACACTGAAGCTTTCTTT.

The V gene is TRBV18, the J gene TRBJ2-5; D perhaps matches TRBD1 (5 bases). The CDR3 is made up of 14 amino acids. Germline V gene lookup returns CDR1 KGHSH and CDR2 LQKENI. V was cut by 2 bases and J by 5 bases, with 12 bases left in between. CDR3: CASSPSGRTETQYF. The CDR3 DNA is TGTGCCAGCTCACCATCAGGGCGTACGGAGACCCAGTACTTC.